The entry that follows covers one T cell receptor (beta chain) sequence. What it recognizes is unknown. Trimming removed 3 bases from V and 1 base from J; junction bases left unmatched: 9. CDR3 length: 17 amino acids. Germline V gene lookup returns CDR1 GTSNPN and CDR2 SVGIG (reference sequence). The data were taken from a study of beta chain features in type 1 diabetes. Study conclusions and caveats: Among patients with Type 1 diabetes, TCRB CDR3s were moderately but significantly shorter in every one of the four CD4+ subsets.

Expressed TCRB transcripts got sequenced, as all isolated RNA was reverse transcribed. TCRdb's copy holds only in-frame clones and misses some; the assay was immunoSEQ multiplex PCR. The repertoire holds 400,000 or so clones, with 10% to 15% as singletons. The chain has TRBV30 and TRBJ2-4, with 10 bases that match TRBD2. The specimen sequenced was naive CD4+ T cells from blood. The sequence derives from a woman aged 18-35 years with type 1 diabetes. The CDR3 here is CAWRKLAGSGAKNIQYF. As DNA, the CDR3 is TGTGCCTGGAGGAAACTAGCGGGGAGTGGGGCCAAAAACATTCAGTACTTC.